The clone carrying this T cell receptor beta chain was recorded only once. The antigen remains undetermined. This specimen comes from a study of T cell responses to AZD1222 COVID-19 vaccine. Findings and caveats of the study: AZD1222 recipients seropositive at baseline numbered only five or six. Sampled repertoires all dated from after the peak T cell response. Vaccine-related CD4 TCRs covered spike, predominating at 160-218 and 743-854. After two AZD1222 doses, spike-specific TCR breadth and depth rose versus day 0.

Repertoires were generated with immunoSEQ multiplex PCR, while TCRdb's copy carries only in-frame clones and drops some. Of over 130,000 clones listed, approximately 87% are singletons. Trimming pared 1 base from V and 2 bases from J, leaving 10 bases between. In germline, CDR1 is SGHTA, CDR2 FQGNSA. The CDR3 sequence is 15 residues long. This sample comprised peripheral blood, obtained 28 days after the second AZD1222 dose. The chain recombines TRBV7-2 with TRBJ2-3; D gene ambiguous. The TCR originated in an adult who received the AZD1222 COVID-19 vaccine. The CDR3 coding sequence is TGTGCCAGCAGCTTAGATGGTATGGTCACAGATACGCAGTATTTT. It specifies CASSLDGMVTDTQYF.